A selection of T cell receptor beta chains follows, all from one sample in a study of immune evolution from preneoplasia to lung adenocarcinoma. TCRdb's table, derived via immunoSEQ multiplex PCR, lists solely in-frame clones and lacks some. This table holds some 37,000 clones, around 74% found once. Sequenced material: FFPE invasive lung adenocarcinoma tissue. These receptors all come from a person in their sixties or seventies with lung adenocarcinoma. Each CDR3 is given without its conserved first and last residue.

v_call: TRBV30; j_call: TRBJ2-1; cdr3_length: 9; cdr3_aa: AWSNYNEQF
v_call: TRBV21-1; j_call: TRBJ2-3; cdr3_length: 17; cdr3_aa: ASSNLSGLAGEGADTQY
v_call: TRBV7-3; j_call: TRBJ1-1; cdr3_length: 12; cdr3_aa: ASSLTASREGAF
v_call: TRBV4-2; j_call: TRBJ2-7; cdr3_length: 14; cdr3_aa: ASSLRVGSHGYEQY
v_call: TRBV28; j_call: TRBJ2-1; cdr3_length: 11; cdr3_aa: ASRLASYNEQF
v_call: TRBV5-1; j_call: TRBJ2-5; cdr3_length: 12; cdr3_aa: ASSPNFIQETQY
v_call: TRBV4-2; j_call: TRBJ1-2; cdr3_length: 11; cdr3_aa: ASSLDIYYGYT
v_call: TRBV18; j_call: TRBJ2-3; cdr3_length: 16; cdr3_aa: ASSLRDREGGCTDTQY
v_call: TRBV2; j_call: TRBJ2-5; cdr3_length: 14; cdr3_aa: ASSDPDGEGEETQY
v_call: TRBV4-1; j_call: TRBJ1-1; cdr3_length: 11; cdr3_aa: ASSPAGTAEAF
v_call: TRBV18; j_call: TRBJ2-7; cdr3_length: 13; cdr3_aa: ASSSPGQGAYEQY
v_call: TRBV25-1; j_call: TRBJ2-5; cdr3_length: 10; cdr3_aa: ASSEAQETQY
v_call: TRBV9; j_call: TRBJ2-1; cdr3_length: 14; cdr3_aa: ASSVGGLAGLNEQF
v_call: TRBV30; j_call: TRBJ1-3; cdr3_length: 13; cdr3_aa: AWSPIAALRNTIY
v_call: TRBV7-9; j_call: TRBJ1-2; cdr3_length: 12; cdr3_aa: ASSLEGGGDGYT
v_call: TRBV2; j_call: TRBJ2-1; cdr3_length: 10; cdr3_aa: ASSVVWNEQF
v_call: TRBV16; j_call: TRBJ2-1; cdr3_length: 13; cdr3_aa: ASSRRTGGDNEQF
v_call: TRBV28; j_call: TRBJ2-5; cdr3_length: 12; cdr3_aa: ASRIGQGGETQY
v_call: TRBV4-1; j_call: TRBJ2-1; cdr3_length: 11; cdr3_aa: ASSWDRLNEQF
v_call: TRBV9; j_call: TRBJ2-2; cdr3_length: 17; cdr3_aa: ASSANPLAGFVNTGELF
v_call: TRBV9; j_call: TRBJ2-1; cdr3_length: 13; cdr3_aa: ASSVASGSGNEQF
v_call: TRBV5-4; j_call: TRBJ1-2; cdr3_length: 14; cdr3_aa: ASSDGTGRVGSGYT
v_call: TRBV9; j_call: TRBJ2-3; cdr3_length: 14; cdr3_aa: ASSVGVSGGTDTQY
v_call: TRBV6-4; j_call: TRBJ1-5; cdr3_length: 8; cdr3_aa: ASKNQPQH
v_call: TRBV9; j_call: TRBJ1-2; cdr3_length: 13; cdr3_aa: ASSSPGQINYGYT
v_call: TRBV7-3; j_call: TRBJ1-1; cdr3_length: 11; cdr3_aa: ASSVTGNTEAF
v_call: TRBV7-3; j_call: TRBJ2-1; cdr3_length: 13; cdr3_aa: ASSARQGVYNEQF
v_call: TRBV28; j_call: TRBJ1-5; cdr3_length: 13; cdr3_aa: ASSESGTLNQPQH
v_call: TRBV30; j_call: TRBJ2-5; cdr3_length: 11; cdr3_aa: AWGTSGARTQY
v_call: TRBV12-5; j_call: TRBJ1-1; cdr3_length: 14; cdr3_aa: ASGLVLGTGHLEAF
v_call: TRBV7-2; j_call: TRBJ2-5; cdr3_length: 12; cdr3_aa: ASSSYNLEETQY
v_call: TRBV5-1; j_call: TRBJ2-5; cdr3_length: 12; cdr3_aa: ASSLSQSQETQY
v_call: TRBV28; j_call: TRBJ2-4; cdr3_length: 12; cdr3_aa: ASSFTSTKNIQY
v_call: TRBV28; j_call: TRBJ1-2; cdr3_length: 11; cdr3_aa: ASRDPGRNGYT
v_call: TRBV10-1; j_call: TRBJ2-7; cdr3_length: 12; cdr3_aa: ASTIYGAHYEQY
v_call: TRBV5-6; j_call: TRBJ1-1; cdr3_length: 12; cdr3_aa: ASSSLRGYTEAF
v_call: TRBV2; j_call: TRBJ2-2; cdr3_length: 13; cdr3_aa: ASSERQGSTGELF
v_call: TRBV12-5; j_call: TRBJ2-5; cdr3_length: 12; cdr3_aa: ASGLGAGGETQY
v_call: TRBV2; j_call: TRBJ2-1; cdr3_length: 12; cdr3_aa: ASRASGPLNEQF
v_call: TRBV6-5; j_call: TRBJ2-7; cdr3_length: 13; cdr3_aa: ASSLSKQGSYEQY
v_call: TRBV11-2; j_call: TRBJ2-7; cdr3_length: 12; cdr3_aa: ASSPARVGYEQY
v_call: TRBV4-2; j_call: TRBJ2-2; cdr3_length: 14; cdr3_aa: ASSKEAGGPKGELF
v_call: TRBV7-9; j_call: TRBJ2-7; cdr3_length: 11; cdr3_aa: ASSLSIAYEQY
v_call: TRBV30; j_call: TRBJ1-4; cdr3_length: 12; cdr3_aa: AWSVRRGREKLF
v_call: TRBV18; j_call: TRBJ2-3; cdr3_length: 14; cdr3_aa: ASSPPTSANTDTQY
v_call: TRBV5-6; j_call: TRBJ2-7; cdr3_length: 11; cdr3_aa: ASRLGGRYEQY
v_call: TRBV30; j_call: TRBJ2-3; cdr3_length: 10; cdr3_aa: AWSTGPDTQY
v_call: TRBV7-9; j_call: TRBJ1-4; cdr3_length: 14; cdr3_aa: ASSLGTRDREKKLF
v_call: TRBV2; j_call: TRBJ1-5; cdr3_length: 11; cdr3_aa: ASSQDSNQPQH
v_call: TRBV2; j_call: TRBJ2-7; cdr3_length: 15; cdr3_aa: ASSDPGTSETPYEQY
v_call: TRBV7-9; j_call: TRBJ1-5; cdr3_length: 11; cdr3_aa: ASSLNRNTPQH
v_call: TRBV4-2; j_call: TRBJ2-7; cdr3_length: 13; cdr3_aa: ASSQRTSGTHEQY
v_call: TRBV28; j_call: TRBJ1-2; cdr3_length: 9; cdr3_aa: ASRDRVLYT
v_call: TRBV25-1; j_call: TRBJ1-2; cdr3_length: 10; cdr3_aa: ASRRDQGGYT
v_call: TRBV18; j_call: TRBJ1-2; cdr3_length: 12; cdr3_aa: ASSPAARNYGYT
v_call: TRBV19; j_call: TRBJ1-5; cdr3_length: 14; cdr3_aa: ASTLGGGRSNQPQH
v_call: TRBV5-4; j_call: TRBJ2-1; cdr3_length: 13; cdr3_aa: ASSLETSGYNEQF
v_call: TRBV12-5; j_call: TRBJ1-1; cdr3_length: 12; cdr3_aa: ASGLTGGKLEAF
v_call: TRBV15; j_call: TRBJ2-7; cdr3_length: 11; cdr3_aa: ATSRDQSYEQY
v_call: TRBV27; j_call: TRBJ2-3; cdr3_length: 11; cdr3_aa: ASSSRGTDTQY